The clone carrying this TCR beta chain was seen more than once but under ten times. Its specificity is unknown. Generated by immunoSEQ multiplex PCR, the TCRdb table keeps only in-frame clones and is missing some. The sample includes 30,000 to 40,000 clones, 60% to 80% of them seen just once. The data originate from a study of cytotoxic CD8 clonotypes in ibrutinib-treated CLL. Regarding the study as a whole: Researchers report that baseline clonality outpaced age-matched healthy donors and tracked circulating CD8+ T-cell counts. Before falling back toward baseline at progression, clonality had risen at the time of ibrutinib response.

The authors obtained roughly 2 micrograms of genomic DNA from cryopreserved PBMCs for TCR beta libraries. V was trimmed by 2 bases and J by 2 bases, leaving 7 bases between them. Germline V gives CDR1 KGHSH, CDR2 LQKENI. The CDR3 length is 13 residues. The chain has TRBV18 and TRBJ2-7; perhaps TRBD1 as D (5 bases). The specimen was PBMCs, collected before ibrutinib treatment. This clonotype was obtained from a human donor with chronic lymphocytic leukemia. CDR3 loop: CASSPTGTYEQYF. The CDR3, as DNA: TGTGCCAGCTCACCAACAGGTACCTACGAGCAGTACTTC.